The source of this T cell receptor beta chain is a study of blood T cell repertoires in COVID-19. Study details: Some COVID-19 samples were acute and others convalescent; all came from the United States, Italy and Spain. PBMCs, B-cell-depleted T cells, or T cells provided the cDNA or gDNA that made up the material.

Original methodology: The authors estimated nucleated cell counts from reference gene primer amplification. The table came from immunoSEQ multiplex PCR; TCRdb's copy has only in-frame clones and leaves some out. The V and J calls and the clone size are those of that table, but D and trimming were determined from the DNA. The sample includes about 45,000 clones, around 88% of them seen just once. This sequence was found in a woman of 80 years or more with acute or convalescent COVID-19. The specimen was peripheral blood.

CDR3 region: CATGQGVFREQYF. CDR3 nucleotides: TGTGCCACCGGACAGGGGGTTTTTCGCGAGCAGTACTTC. This chain connects TRBV6-5 to TRBJ2-7; 10 bases are shared with TRBD1. This CDR3 is built from 13 residues. The V gene's germline CDR1 is MNHEY and CDR2 SVGAGI. V shed 10 bases and J 6 bases; nucleotides not matched to a gene: 9.